Included here is one TCR beta chain sequence, with context. Primers included in the PCR were 60 Vbeta and 13 Jbeta primers. Profiling relied on immunoSEQ multiplex PCR, and the TCRdb table lists in-frame clones only, not all of them. The sample lists more than 70,000 clones; over 75% were seen once. The sample belongs to a study of cytomegalovirus exposure and HLA in healthy donors. The sequencing sample was made of PBMCs. The TCR originated in a boy aged 5-17 years in good health and CMV-seronegative.

The CDR3 sequence: CASSQADLSGAYEQYF. The CDR3 DNA is TGCGCCAGCAGCCAAGCGGACCTTAGCGGAGCCTACGAGCAGTACTTC. The V gene is TRBV4-3, the J gene TRBJ2-5; TRBD2 might be the D (6 bases). The tail of the sequence fits TRBJ2-7 better, so the J call may be wrong. The CDR3 has 16 residues. Per the germline V gene, CDR1 is LGHNA and CDR2 is YSLEER.